This T cell receptor (beta chain) comes out of a study of blood T cells in healthy people across ages (dated by TCRdb to 2013 to 2016). Background on the whole study: Template switching captured roughly one uniquely barcoded TCR beta cDNA molecule per two T cells in model experiments. Four age groups were formed from the donors: young (average approximately 15 years), middle-aged (roughly 38), aged (62) and long-lived (approximately 78). To avoid experimental bias, donors of different ages were randomly spread across the sequencing lanes. Two additional independent replicas of 1 million unique cDNA reads from the same blood draw were analyzed for two donors (one aged 18 to 30 and one aged 80 or older). To track age-related changes in TCR beta repertoire diversity, the study relied on deep sequencing normalized with unique cDNA molecular identifiers. What the authors observed across the whole study: Estimates of total diversity based on one million sequenced T cells were considered lower bounds and underestimates. The CMV infection status of donors was not known, potentially confounding age-related changes in expanded clonotypes. There was a strong correlation between observed TCR beta diversity and the percentage of naive T cells measured by flow cytometry. Because profiling used bulk unsorted PBMCs, naive and antigen-experienced compartments could not be compared conclusively. As age increased, observed TCR beta diversity per million T cells dropped in a roughly linear way, and a significant reduction was already evident by age 40. Compared with the aged group, the long-lived group had more naive CD4+ T cells, fewer expanded clones and increased TCR diversity, suggesting age selection.

From the cysteine through the phenylalanine, the CDR3 covers 16 amino acids. CDR3 DNA only is kept here, 48 bases in frame from base 1. Trimming at the junction amounts to 1 base on V and 0 bases on J, and the germline ends lie 13 bases apart. For CDR1 and CDR2, the germline V gene (reference sequence) lists MNHNY and SVGAGI. Donors were 39 systemically healthy Caucasian individuals from Russia aged roughly 6 to 90 years. Around 9.9 milliliters of peripheral blood were collected from each donor into EDTA-treated Vacutainer tubes. Ficoll-Paque density-gradient centrifugation was used to isolate PBMCs, with at least 6.5 million per sample. Total RNA was extracted from PBMCs with Trizol reagent, with at least 5 micrograms obtained per sample. The percentages of naive CD45RAhigh/CD27high T cells were determined by flow cytometry on a PBMC aliquot from every donor. The method was 5' RACE. Sequencing instrument: Illumina HiSeq 2500. The second PCR ran for about 6 to 11 cycles and used a J-beta primer mix along with a sample-barcoded 5' primer. A template-switch 5' adaptor carrying 12 random nucleotides introduced a unique molecular identifier onto each TCR beta cDNA molecule. Each sample yielded at least 2.5 million CDR3-containing paired-end reads. First-strand cDNA was synthesized from all RNA with the Mint cDNA synthesis kit, primed by a TRBC-specific oligonucleotide. Following uracil-DNA glycosylase treatment, all cDNA underwent a first 18-cycle PCR with the universal primers M1SS and BC2_uni_R. As for how the authors treated the data: Each sample was normalized by randomly selecting 1 million high-quality reads, each carrying a distinct molecular identifier. Reads with shared molecular identifiers were discarded instead of being binned into consensus sequences. MiTCR, set to a Q25 quality threshold and the strictest error-elimination algorithm, was used for CDR3 identification, clonotype clustering and error correction. A nonparametric unseen species model using Euler transformation provided a lower-bound estimate of total TCR beta diversity. TCRdb's own reprocessing of the public reads used fastp at Q25 and MiXCR and kept productive beta chains. Rows matching on CDR3 protein sequence are summarized as one entry with the most common DNA and genes. What appears here as the V and J calls and clone size reflects TCRdb's work, not the paper's. Recorded for this sample are 920,000 or so distinct CDR3 sequences; less than 50% of them occurred a single time. Of the sample, approximately 17% is held by the ten largest clones.

To note about this clonotype: Its specific antigen is unknown. One base away there is no much larger clone; base qualities are not given.

The sequence was collected from a woman aged 60 to 75 in good health. Recombination joined TRBV6-6 with TRBJ2-7, with TRBD1 as a weak D call on 5 bases. The specimen sequenced was blood. The bases read TGTGCCAGCAGTTACTTCTTCAGGACACGCTCCTACGAGCAGTACTTC. Its amino acids are CASSYFFRTRSYEQYF.